This is a list of T cell receptor beta chains from one sample in a study of T cell responses to AZD1222 COVID-19 vaccine. Sequencing was performed with immunoSEQ multiplex PCR; in TCRdb, only in-frame clones are kept and a portion is missing. Of more than 90,000 clones listed, 84% are singletons. Sequenced material: peripheral blood, taken 28 days after the second AZD1222 dose. The receptors were sampled from an adult who received the AZD1222 COVID-19 vaccine. Both conserved end residues are part of each CDR3. D genes are given only for firm matches. Clone size is shown for a subset of rows, as once, few, many or a class of expanded clone.

d_call	clone_size	v_call	j_call	cdr3_nt	cdr3_aa
TRBD1	.	TRBV19	TRBJ2-7	TGTGCCAGTAGGCCATCGGGGACAGGGTACTACGAGCAGTACTTC	CASRPSGTGYYEQYF
TRBD2	.	TRBV6-2/TRBV6-3	TRBJ2-3	TGTGCCAGCAGTTGGGCAGCGGGGGGCACAGATACGCAGTATTTT	CASSWAAGGTDTQYF
.	.	TRBV4-1	TRBJ1-6	TGCGCCAGCAGCCGGGTCGTCTCCAGCTCGAATTCACCCCTCCACTTT	CASSRVVSSSNSPLHF
.	.	TRBV5-1	TRBJ1-2	TGCGCCAGCAGCTTGGAGGGGCAGAACTATGGCTACACCTTC	CASSLEGQNYGYTF
TRBD1	.	TRBV4-2	TRBJ1-1	TGTGCCAGCAGCAGCTACAGGGGTAAAGGATTGGGTGAAGCTTTCTTT	CASSSYRGKGLGEAFF
.	.	TRBV3-1/TRBV3-2	TRBJ1-2	TGTGCCAGCAGCCAATTAAGACCCCTTAACTATGGCTACACCTTC	CASSQLRPLNYGYTF
TRBD1	.	TRBV9	TRBJ1-3	TGTGCCAGCAGCGTAGCCAGGGGGCCCGGAAACACCATATATTTT	CASSVARGPGNTIYF
.	.	TRBV18	TRBJ1-4	TGTGCCAGCTCACCACCTACGACATTTGGTGAAAAACTGTTTTTT	CASSPPTTFGEKLFF
.	once	TRBV7-3	TRBJ2-1	TGTGCCAGCAGCTTAAATCCGGGCTTAGGGACTGAGCAGTTCTTC	CASSLNPGLGTEQFF
TRBD1	few	TRBV19	TRBJ1-5	TGTGCCAGTAGTATACTAGGACAGGTGGATCAGCCCCAGCATTTT	CASSILGQVDQPQHF
.	.	TRBV11-1	TRBJ2-7	TGTGCCAGCAGCTTAGTTGGTCCGAACTACGAGCAGTACTTC	CASSLVGPNYEQYF
.	once	TRBV4-2	TRBJ2-2	TGTGCCAGTAGCCCGGCCAGTTCGGACACCGGGGAGCTGTTTTTT	CASSPASSDTGELFF
.	.	TRBV5-6	TRBJ1-2	TGTGCCAGCAGCCAAAGTGGGGGGCCTGGCTACACCTTC	CASSQSGGPGYTF
TRBD2	once	TRBV6-5	TRBJ2-1	TGTGCCAGCAGTTACTCAGGCGGGAGACCCTACAATGAGCAGTTCTTC	CASSYSGGRPYNEQFF
.	.	TRBV28	TRBJ1-5	TGTGCCAGCAGCTTCCCACCGGGTCCCCTTGCCCAGCCCCAGCATTTT	CASSFPPGPLAQPQHF
TRBD2	once	TRBV19	TRBJ2-3	TGTGCCAGTAGTGGAATAGCGGGGGCCACAGATACGCAGTATTTT	CASSGIAGATDTQYF
.	.	TRBV19	TRBJ1-2	TGTGCCAGTAGTATGGGGATGGCGGGACGTAACTATGGCTACACCTTC	CASSMGMAGRNYGYTF
.	.	TRBV9	TRBJ1-2	TGTGCCAGCAGCGTAGAATCGTCGGTTTTGGGCTATGGCTACACCTTC	CASSVESSVLGYGYTF
TRBD1	.	TRBV7-6	TRBJ1-2	TGTGCCAGCAGCCCCGGGACAGGGTATACCTATGGCTACACCTTC	CASSPGTGYTYGYTF
TRBD1	.	TRBV6-5	TRBJ1-5	TGTGCCAGCAGCACTACAGGGGGCGAGCAGCCCCAGCATTTT	CASSTTGGEQPQHF
TRBD2	few	TRBV13	TRBJ2-1	TGTGCCAGCAGCTTAGCACTAGCGGGAGGTAAGAATGAGCAGTTCTTC	CASSLALAGGKNEQFF
.	once	TRBV24-1	TRBJ2-3	TGTGCCACCAGTTCGGCAGGACAGGATACGCAGTATTTT	CATSSAGQDTQYF
.	few	TRBV3-1/TRBV3-2	TRBJ1-2	TGTGCCAGCAGCCAAGGTGGGGGCAGGGGTAATGGCTACACCTTC	CASSQGGGRGNGYTF
.	.	TRBV12-2	TRBJ1-1	TGTGCAAGTCGCTTAGGGCAAGCTTTCTTT	CASRLGQAFF
.	.	TRBV19	TRBJ1-2	TGTGCCAGTAGTGGCGCGGGGGGGCCGAGATCTAACTATGGCTACACCTTC	CASSGAGGPRSNYGYTF
.	.	TRBV10-2	TRBJ2-5	TGCGCCAGCAGTGAAAGCCCGGAGACCCAGTACTTC	CASSESPETQYF
.	.	TRBV5-4	TRBJ1-1	TGTGCCAGCAGCTCCAACATGAACACTGAAGCTTTCTTT	CASSSNMNTEAFF
.	.	TRBV12-3/TRBV12-4	TRBJ1-1	TGTGCCAGCAGTTTACTTAACACTGAAGCTTTCTTT	CASSLLNTEAFF
.	few	TRBV6-5	TRBJ2-2	TGTGCCAGCAGACAAAACACCGGGGAGCTGTTTTTT	CASRQNTGELFF
.	.	TRBV29-1	TRBJ1-4	TGCAGCGTTGTGTCCGATCCGAATGAAAAACTGTTTTTT	CSVVSDPNEKLFF
TRBD2	.	TRBV11-2	TRBJ2-1	TGTGCCAGCAGCTCCATTCGGGGGGCCTACAATGAGCAGTTCTTC	CASSSIRGAYNEQFF
.	few	TRBV6-5	TRBJ1-5	TGTGCCAGCAGTACCAGGGGTCAGCCCCAGCATTTT	CASSTRGQPQHF
TRBD2	.	TRBV5-1	TRBJ2-7	TGCGCCAGCAGCTTGAGCGAGGTTGCGGGAGGCCTGGAGCAGTACTTC	CASSLSEVAGGLEQYF
TRBD1	.	TRBV5-1	TRBJ2-5	TGCGCCAGCTCGATCGACAGGGACAGGGGTCCCATCGTAGAGACCCAGTACTTC	CASSIDRDRGPIVETQYF